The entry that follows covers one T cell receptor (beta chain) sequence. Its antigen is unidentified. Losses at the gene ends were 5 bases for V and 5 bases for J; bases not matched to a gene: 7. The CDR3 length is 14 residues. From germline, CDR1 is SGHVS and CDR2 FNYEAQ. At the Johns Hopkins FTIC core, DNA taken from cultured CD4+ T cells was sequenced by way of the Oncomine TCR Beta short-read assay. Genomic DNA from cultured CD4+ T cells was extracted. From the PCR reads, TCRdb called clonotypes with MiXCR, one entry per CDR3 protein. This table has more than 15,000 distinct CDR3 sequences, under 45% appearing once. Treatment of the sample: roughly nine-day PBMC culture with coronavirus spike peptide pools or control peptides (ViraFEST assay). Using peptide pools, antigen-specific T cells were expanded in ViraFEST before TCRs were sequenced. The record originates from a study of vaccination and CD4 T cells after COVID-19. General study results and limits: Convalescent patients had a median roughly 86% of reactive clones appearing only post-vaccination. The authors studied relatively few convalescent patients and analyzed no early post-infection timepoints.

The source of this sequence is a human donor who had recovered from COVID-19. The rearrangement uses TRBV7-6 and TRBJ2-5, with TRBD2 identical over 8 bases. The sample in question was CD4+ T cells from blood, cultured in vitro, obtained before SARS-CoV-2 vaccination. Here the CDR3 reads CASSQRGGVETQYF. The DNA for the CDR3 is TGTGCCAGCAGCCAACGGGGGGGGGTGGAGACCCAGTACTTC.